In this sample, the clone carrying this TCR beta chain turned up a few times. The antigen remains unidentified. This record belongs to a study of T cell repertoires in cytomegalovirus infection. Study-level information: Signatures in public TCR beta sequences pointed to both CMV infection and matching HLA type. Regarding the study as a whole: HLA-C-restricted CMV-specific TCR beta clonotypes prevailed in the ex vivo response.

V was trimmed by 3 bases and J by 5 bases, leaving 10 bases between them. CDR1 and CDR2 from the germline V gene are SEHNR and FQNEAQ (reference sequence). The CDR3 is 13 amino acids. A single record per CDR3 protein comes from TCRdb applying MiXCR to the reads. The data show approximately 630,000 distinct CDR3 sequences, 20% to 25% seen once. The chain joins TRBV7-9 to TRBJ1-1, with D unresolved. The receptor was derived from a human donor in good health (CMV status not recorded). Some clones in this sample may be carry-over from other donors' samples. The sequenced sample consisted of CD8+ T cells from PBMCs. CDR3 DNA sequence: TGTGCCAGCAGCTTTTTCGACGCTACTGAAGCTTTCTTT. Amino acid sequence: CASSFFDATEAFF.